The 9 T cell receptor beta chains reported below all come from one sample, sequenced in a study of lymphopenia after photon versus proton radiotherapy. Sequenced by immunoSEQ multiplex PCR; TCRdb stores in-frame clones only, minus some. This sample has 53,000 or so clones; more than 70% occur once, and the top ten carry 29%. Specimen: peripheral blood, collected from a patient treated with photon-based radiotherapy. The receptors shown here come from a man aged 45 to 65 with gastric cancer.

This chain links TRBV11-1 with TRBJ2-7, with no clear D. Germline CDR1 reads SGHAT; CDR2 reads FQDESV (reference sequence). The V end was cut by 3 bases, the J end by 1 base, with 7 bases between. This CDR3 comprises 13 residues. This chain's CDR3 is CASSFWQSYEQYF. As DNA, the CDR3 is TGTGCCAGCAGCTTCTGGCAGTCCTACGAGCAGTACTTC.

V usage is TRBV19 and J usage is TRBJ1-2, with 9 positions matching TRBD1. J lost 3 bases, V lost 3 bases, and 11 bases had no gene match. CDR1 and CDR2 (germline): LNHDA, SQIVND (reference sequence). The CDR3 is 17 amino acids. The chain's CDR3 is CASSMSLGTGYDYGYTF. CDR3 nucleotides: TGTGCCAGTAGTATGTCGTTGGGGACAGGGTATGACTATGGCTACACCTTC.

The chain employs TRBV7-9 and TRBJ1-1; 7 bases match TRBD1. The germline V gene has CDR1 SEHNR and CDR2 FQNEAQ (reference sequence). This CDR3 region has 16 residues. J gave up 1 base and V 5 bases, and 10 bases lay outside the gene matches. CDR3 region: CASSGWRGPRNTEAFF. The CDR3 bases are TGTGCCAGCAGCGGATGGAGGGGGCCCAGGAACACTGAAGCTTTCTTT.

This clone has just a few counts. The junction and the germline gene differ at one end; a read error may be behind it. This chain uses TRBV5-1 with TRBJ1-1, with D perhaps matching TRBD1 (5 bases). The CDR3 is 13 residues long. Germline V lookup: CDR1 SGHRS, CDR2 YFSETQ. CDR3 residues: CASSLDRRERLVF. CDR3 bases: TGCGCCAGCAGCCTCGACAGACGAGAGAGGCTCGTCTTT.

The chain recombines TRBV6-4 with TRBJ2-3; 7 nucleotides line up with TRBD2. There are 15 residues in the CDR3. V shed 4 bases, J shed 4 bases, and the junction held 8 bases outside the gene matches. Germline lookup yields CDR1 MRHNA and CDR2 SNTAGT. The CDR3 nucleotides read TGTGCCAGCAGTGGCGGGAGTACGAGCTCAGATACGCAGTATTTT. Amino acid sequence: CASSGGSTSSDTQYF.

The chain combines TRBV19 with TRBJ2-4; 11 bases match TRBD2. CDR1 and CDR2 (germline): LNHDA, SQIVND (reference sequence). The CDR3 covers 19 residues. Trimming removed 4 bases from V and 2 bases from J; junction bases left unmatched: 13. CDR3 bases: TGTGCCAGTAGTAAAACTAGCGGGAGTGGGGTTGGGACCAAAAACATTCAGTACTTC. Encoded protein: CASSKTSGSGVGTKNIQYF.

The V gene is TRBV6-5, the J gene TRBJ1-2, with D tentatively TRBD1 (5 bases). Trimming cost V 2 bases and J 8 bases, with 15 bases left between them. In germline, CDR1 is MNHEY, CDR2 SVGAGI. The CDR3 has 14 amino acids. The CDR3 DNA sequence: TGTGCCAGCAGTTACACGGGGCCTGAGGAGGGCTACACCTTC. It encodes CASSYTGPEEGYTF.

The chain combines TRBV5-4 with TRBJ2-1; no firm D call. Germline-derived CDR1 and CDR2 are SGHNT and YYREEE (reference sequence). With 0 bases removed from V and 4 bases from J, the gap between germline ends came to 11 bases. The CDR3 extends over 15 amino acids. For the CDR3, the DNA is TGTGCCAGCAGCTTGGACGGCAGGAATTACAATGAGCAGTTCTTC. Its translation is CASSLDGRNYNEQFF.

This clone was recorded only once. This chain joins TRBV5-6 and TRBJ2-5; the D is unclear. The better agreement between TRBJ2-7 and the DNA end casts doubt on the J call. The CDR3 has 13 residues. CDR1 is SGHDT and CDR2 is YYEEEE in the germline V gene. Written as DNA, the CDR3 is TGTGCCAGCAGCTTGGTCTTGGCAACCGAGCAGTACTTC. Its protein is CASSLVLATEQYF.